This is a list of T cell receptor beta chains from one sample in a study of shared clonotypes between healthy human individuals. This table comes from immunoSEQ multiplex PCR, and its TCRdb copy is limited to in-frame clones, with some not included. The profile covers over a million clones, with around 74% appearing a single time and 1.4% taken by the ten largest. Sequenced sample: memory CD4+ T cells sorted from blood. The receptors derive from a man aged 18 to 30 in good health. Each CDR3 is given with its conserved first and last residue. D genes are given only for firm matches. Where a row states a size, it is once, few, many or the class of an expanded clone; other rows omit it.

.	TRBV7-9	TRBJ1-2	few	TGTGCCAGCAGCTCGCTGACCGAGAACTATGGCTACACCTTC	CASSSLTENYGYTF
.	TRBV7-8	TRBJ2-6	.	TGTGCCAGCAGCCATTCTAGTGGCGCGCGCGGGGCCAACGTCCTGACTTTC	CASSHSSGARGANVLTF
TRBD2	TRBV30	TRBJ2-1	.	TGTGCCTGGAGTGTAGGGCGGGAGATCAAGGTAGGATCCTACAATGAGCAGTTCTTC	CAWSVGREIKVGSYNEQFF
TRBD2	TRBV7-9	TRBJ2-7	.	TGTGCCAGCAGCTCCCGACTAGCGGGGAAGAGCTCCTACGAGCAGTACTTC	CASSSRLAGKSSYEQYF
.	TRBV5-5	TRBJ2-2	.	TGTGCCAGCGGGCGGGGAACCGGGGAGCTGTTTTTT	CASGRGTGELFF
.	TRBV9	TRBJ2-7	.	TGTGCCAGCAGCGTAGACGACAGACTCTACGAGCAGTACTTC	CASSVDDRLYEQYF
.	TRBV18	TRBJ2-1	.	TGTGCCAGCTCACCAAGGGCGGGCCTCCAAAACAATGAGCAGTTCTTC	CASSPRAGLQNNEQFF
TRBD2	TRBV2	TRBJ2-1	.	TGTGCCAGCAGTGAACGCGGGGGAAAGGGCAATGAGCAGTTCTTC	CASSERGGKGNEQFF
.	TRBV5-4	TRBJ1-4	.	TGTGCCAGCAGCACTCAGGGAACTAATGAAAAACTGTTTTTT	CASSTQGTNEKLFF
.	TRBV6-5	TRBJ1-2	.	TGTGCCAGCAGAAAACCAGGGGTTGGCTATGGCTACACCTTC	CASRKPGVGYGYTF
.	TRBV5-6	TRBJ1-1	.	TGTGCCAGCAGTCCACCGGCGAGGACTGAAGCTTTCTTT	CASSPPARTEAFF
TRBD1	TRBV5-4	TRBJ2-7	few	TGTGCCAGCAGCGAGGGACAGGGGATCTACGAGCAGTACTTC	CASSEGQGIYEQYF
.	TRBV7-2	TRBJ1-2	.	TGTGCCAGCAGCTTAGAAGGGTACAGCTACACCTTC	CASSLEGYSYTF
.	TRBV5-1	TRBJ1-6	.	TGCGCCAGCAGCTTCCTGGACACGGGTTCACCCCTCCACTTT	CASSFLDTGSPLHF
TRBD1	TRBV6-1	TRBJ1-2	.	TGTGCCAGCAGTTCCCCGGGACAGGGGAAGGATGGCTACACCTTC	CASSSPGQGKDGYTF
.	TRBV19	TRBJ2-2	.	TGTGCCAGTAGTATCCCCCCGAGGACCGGGGAGCTGTTTTTT	CASSIPPRTGELFF
.	TRBV18	TRBJ1-5	.	TGTGCCAGCTCACCTTCTCGACCAGGGACCCATCAGCCCCAGCATTTT	CASSPSRPGTHQPQHF
.	TRBV7-2	TRBJ2-3	.	TGTGCCAGCAGCTTAGGCCCGACAGATACGCAGTATTTT	CASSLGPTDTQYF
.	TRBV7-8	TRBJ2-1	.	TGTGCCAGCAGCCCTAATTGGGGCCTCTTCAATGAGCAGTTCTTC	CASSPNWGLFNEQFF
.	TRBV10-3	TRBJ2-1	many	TGTGCCCCTCTAGGGCGGGCAGGCTACAATGAGCAGTTCTTC	CAPLGRAGYNEQFF
.	TRBV4-2	TRBJ2-1	.	TGTGCCAGCAGCCAAGATCGAACAGGCTTAGGGAATGAGCAGTTCTTC	CASSQDRTGLGNEQFF
.	TRBV5-1	TRBJ2-1	once	TGCGCCAGCAGCTTGGGCAGGTTGAGGGATGAGCAGTTCTTC	CASSLGRLRDEQFF
.	TRBV7-8	TRBJ1-2	.	TGTGCCAGCCGTTCCGGGACATATGGCTACACCTTC	CASRSGTYGYTF
.	TRBV5-4	TRBJ2-7	.	TGTGCCAGCAGCTTGGTAGGGGGGAACGAGCAGTACTTC	CASSLVGGNEQYF
.	TRBV21-1	TRBJ1-5	once	TGTGCCAGCAGCAAAGACGACACGCGGCCCCAGCATTTT	CASSKDDTRPQHF
.	TRBV5-1	TRBJ2-1	.	TGCGCCAGCAGCTTGGACGTCGTCCTAGGCCACAATGAGCAGTTCTTC	CASSLDVVLGHNEQFF
.	TRBV7-7	TRBJ2-1	many	TGTGCTAGCAGCTTAGCGCCGGGGGCCAATGAGCAGTTCTTC	CASSLAPGANEQFF
.	TRBV5-4	TRBJ1-2	.	TGTGCCAGCAGCTGGACCCAGGGGTATGGCTACACCTTC	CASSWTQGYGYTF
.	TRBV10-1	TRBJ2-1	.	TGCGCCAGCAGCCCCAGCCGGCAGAGCTACTACAATGAGCAGTTCTTC	CASSPSRQSYYNEQFF
.	TRBV6-4	TRBJ2-2	.	TGTGCCAGCAGATATGAGCAGGGCTCCACCGGGGAGCTGTTTTTT	CASRYEQGSTGELFF
.	TRBV5-4	TRBJ2-5	.	TGTGCCAGCAGCTTGGGGACCCGACAGGTACAAGAGACCCAGTACTTC	CASSLGTRQVQETQYF
.	TRBV6-1	TRBJ1-6	.	TGTGCCAGCAGGGAACGGGGGAGCTCCTATAATTCACCCCTCCACTTT	CASRERGSSYNSPLHF
TRBD1	TRBV11-2	TRBJ2-1	.	TGTGCCAGCAGCAGGAGCCGGGACAGTACTTACAATGAGCAGTTCTTC	CASSRSRDSTYNEQFF
TRBD1	TRBV27	TRBJ1-2	.	TGTGCCAGCAGTTTGACGACAGGGGATGGAGGCTACACCTTC	CASSLTTGDGGYTF
TRBD2	TRBV4-1	TRBJ2-2	.	TGCGCCAGCAGCCAAAGCTCTGGCGGGAGGAACACCGGGGAGCTGTTTTTT	CASSQSSGGRNTGELFF
.	TRBV27	TRBJ2-7	.	TGTGCCAGCAGTTTTAAGGCGGGGAGCTCCTACGAGCAGTACTTC	CASSFKAGSSYEQYF
.	TRBV5-1	TRBJ2-7	.	TGCGCCAGCAGCTTGTCCTGGGATAGGACCTACGAGCAGTACTTC	CASSLSWDRTYEQYF
.	TRBV7-2	TRBJ2-7	once	TGTGCCAGCAGTCAGATCTATTTCCACTACGAGCAGTACTTC	CASSQIYFHYEQYF
.	TRBV28	TRBJ1-5	.	TGTGCCAGCAGTTGGGTGAGCGGGTTACAGCCCCAGCATTTT	CASSWVSGLQPQHF
TRBD1	TRBV6-5	TRBJ2-1	.	TGTGCCAGCATTAATCTCGGAGCAGGGGGCCATGAGCAGTTCTTC	CASINLGAGGHEQFF
.	TRBV18	TRBJ2-7	.	TGTGCCAGCTCACCAGCAGGGGTGAACTACGAGCAGTACTTC	CASSPAGVNYEQYF
.	TRBV27	TRBJ2-3	.	TGTGCCAGCAGTACCGATCACAGGTCAACGCAGTATTTT	CASSTDHRSTQYF
TRBD1	TRBV2	TRBJ2-1	.	TGTGCCAGCAGGGGGGACAGGGGGCCCTACAATGAGCAGTTCTTC	CASRGDRGPYNEQFF
TRBD1	TRBV6-6	TRBJ1-4	.	TGTGCCAGCAGTTCTGGGACAGGGTTCAAAAATGAAAAACTGTTTTTT	CASSSGTGFKNEKLFF
TRBD2	TRBV10-3	TRBJ2-2	.	TGTGCCATCAGTGAGGGTCTAGCGGGGACCGGGGAGCTGTTTTTT	CAISEGLAGTGELFF
TRBD1	TRBV30	TRBJ1-4	few	TGTGCCTGGTCACGACAGGGAGGAGAAAAACTGTTTTTT	CAWSRQGGEKLFF
TRBD2	TRBV7-2	TRBJ2-1	.	TGTGCCAGCAGCCCGGGACTAGCTAGGGTCGGTGAGCAGTTCTTC	CASSPGLARVGEQFF
.	TRBV4-1	TRBJ2-4	.	TGCGCCAGCAGCCAAGTCACAGATACTGGAAACATTCAGTACTTC	CASSQVTDTGNIQYF
.	TRBV2	TRBJ2-4	.	TGTGCCAGCAGCGATGGGGCTAAAAACATTCAGTACTTC	CASSDGAKNIQYF
.	TRBV5-6	TRBJ1-1	.	TGTGCCAGCAGCTCAAGGGGGACCGGCACTGAAGCTTTCTTT	CASSSRGTGTEAFF
.	TRBV2	TRBJ2-7	.	TGTGCCAGCAGTGAAGCTAGATCCTACGAGCAGTACTTC	CASSEARSYEQYF
TRBD1	TRBV7-6	TRBJ2-7	.	TGTGCCAGCAGCTTAGCCAGACAGGGAGACGAGCAGTACTTC	CASSLARQGDEQYF
TRBD2	TRBV7-2	TRBJ2-1	few	TGTGCCAGCAGCTTAGGGGACGGGAGGGCGAAGGGTGAGCAGTTCTTC	CASSLGDGRAKGEQFF
.	TRBV6-1	TRBJ2-7	.	TGTGCCAGCATCTACAGCGGGCCAACCCCGGGGGAGCAGTACTTC	CASIYSGPTPGEQYF
.	TRBV5-6	TRBJ2-5	once	TGTGCCAGCAGCTTGGGGACCCGAGAGACCCAGTACTTC	CASSLGTRETQYF